Listed below are T cell receptor beta chains from one sample, sequenced in a study of blood T cell repertoires in COVID-19. Assay used: immunoSEQ multiplex PCR; TCRdb lists only in-frame clones, some missing. This table has some 190,000 clones, 88% appearing once. The sequencing input was peripheral blood. All receptors come from a human donor in a cohort sampled during active COVID-19. Each CDR3 is given with its conserved first and last residue. Fields, in order: J gene, clone size, V gene, CDR3 protein. Clone size is shown for a subset of rows, as once, few, many or a class of expanded clone.

J gene: TRBJ2-5; clone size: -; V gene: TRBV4-3; CDR3 protein: CASSQDWDKTQYF
J gene: TRBJ2-7; clone size: -; V gene: TRBV6-2/TRBV6-3; CDR3 protein: CASSLAPATGQYF
J gene: TRBJ1-2; clone size: -; V gene: TRBV11-3; CDR3 protein: CASSSKRDRGETNYGYTF
J gene: TRBJ2-7; clone size: -; V gene: TRBV7-9; CDR3 protein: CASSPFQALAAEQYF
J gene: TRBJ1-1; clone size: -; V gene: TRBV7-6; CDR3 protein: CASSPRQGGNTEAFF
J gene: TRBJ1-2; clone size: -; V gene: TRBV3-1/TRBV3-2; CDR3 protein: CASSQPGQTSYGYTF
J gene: TRBJ2-5; clone size: -; V gene: TRBV3-1/TRBV3-2; CDR3 protein: CASSQDPGLAGETQYF
J gene: TRBJ2-3; clone size: -; V gene: TRBV24-1; CDR3 protein: CATSDQTGTPSTDTQYF
J gene: TRBJ2-1; clone size: -; V gene: TRBV9; CDR3 protein: CASSQGGTSRYNEQFF
J gene: TRBJ2-5; clone size: -; V gene: TRBV4-3; CDR3 protein: CASSQQLAGGPGETQYF
J gene: TRBJ1-2; clone size: once; V gene: TRBV18; CDR3 protein: CASSPPAGDYGYTF
J gene: TRBJ1-4; clone size: -; V gene: TRBV7-8; CDR3 protein: CASSLGPQGGLKEKLFF
J gene: TRBJ2-2; clone size: -; V gene: TRBV24-1; CDR3 protein: CATSDRSSGIQHGELFF
J gene: TRBJ1-3; clone size: -; V gene: TRBV6-2/TRBV6-3; CDR3 protein: CASSARLDWLTGNTIYF
J gene: TRBJ1-1; clone size: -; V gene: TRBV25-1; CDR3 protein: CASSGSGQLTEAFF
J gene: TRBJ2-1; clone size: -; V gene: TRBV7-2; CDR3 protein: CASSLGSAGGYNEQFF
J gene: TRBJ2-1; clone size: -; V gene: TRBV28; CDR3 protein: CASSLHLSGTGGYNEQFF
J gene: TRBJ1-2; clone size: -; V gene: TRBV4-1; CDR3 protein: CASSQWTGGPRVYTF
J gene: TRBJ1-2; clone size: -; V gene: TRBV6-2/TRBV6-3; CDR3 protein: CASNPTSYYGYTF
J gene: TRBJ1-2; clone size: -; V gene: TRBV29-1; CDR3 protein: CSVEMGDRGFGYGYTF